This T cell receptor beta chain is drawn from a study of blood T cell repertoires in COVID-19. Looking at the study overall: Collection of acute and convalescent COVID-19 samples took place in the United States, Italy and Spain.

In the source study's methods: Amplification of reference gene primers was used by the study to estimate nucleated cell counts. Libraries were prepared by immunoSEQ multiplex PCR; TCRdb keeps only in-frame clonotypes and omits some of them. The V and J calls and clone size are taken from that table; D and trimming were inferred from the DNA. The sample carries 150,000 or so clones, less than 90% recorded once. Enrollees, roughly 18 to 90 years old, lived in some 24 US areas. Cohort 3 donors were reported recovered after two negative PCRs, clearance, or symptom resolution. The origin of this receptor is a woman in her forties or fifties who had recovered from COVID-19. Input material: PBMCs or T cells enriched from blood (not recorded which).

The CDR3 loop reads CASSSGQPYGYTF. DNA of the CDR3: TGTGCCAGCAGTTCTGGACAACCCTATGGCTACACCTTC. The V gene is TRBV12-3 or TRBV12-4, the J gene TRBJ1-2; possible D gene TRBD1, 5 bases. This CDR3 comprises 13 residues. Trimming shortened V by 4 bases and J by 4 bases, and 10 bases separated the two germline ends.